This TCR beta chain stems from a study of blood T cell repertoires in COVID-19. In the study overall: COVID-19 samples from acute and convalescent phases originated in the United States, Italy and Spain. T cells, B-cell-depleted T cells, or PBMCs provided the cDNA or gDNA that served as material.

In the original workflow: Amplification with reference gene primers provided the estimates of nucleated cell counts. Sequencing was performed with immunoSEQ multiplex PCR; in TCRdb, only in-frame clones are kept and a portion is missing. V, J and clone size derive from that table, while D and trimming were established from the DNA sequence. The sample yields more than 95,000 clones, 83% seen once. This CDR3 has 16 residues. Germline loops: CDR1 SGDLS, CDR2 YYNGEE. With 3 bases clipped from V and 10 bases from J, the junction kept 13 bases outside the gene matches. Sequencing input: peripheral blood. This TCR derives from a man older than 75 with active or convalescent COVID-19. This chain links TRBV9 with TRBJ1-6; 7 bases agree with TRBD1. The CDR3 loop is CASSALGGMGGSPLHF. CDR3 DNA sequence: TGTGCCAGCAGCGCCTTAGGGGGCATGGGCGGGTCACCCCTCCACTTT.